This T cell receptor (beta chain) was found in a study of T cells in Graves' hyperthyroidism and ophthalmopathy. Looking at the study overall: Peripheral blood was acquired at first diagnosis, ahead of any therapy whatsoever. Study results and caveats: Most expanded thyroid clonotypes above 0.001 recurred in blood. Researchers report that a 13 V-J model separated ophthalmopathy from stable hyperthyroidism.

Trimming took 0 bases from V and 5 from J; bases not matched to a gene: 3. The V gene's germline CDR1 is MGHRA and CDR2 YSYEKL. CDR3 length equals 14 residues. Amplification of TCR beta CDR3 regions was performed using RNA transcripts as template. Carried out on the TCR CDR3, a first-round RT-PCR used the HTBI primer set. One entry per CDR3 protein, called by TCRdb with MiXCR from the multiplex PCR reads. This sample has fewer than 750,000 distinct CDR3 sequences, with roughly 15% found just once. This clonotype was seen ten or more times. Its antigen is unidentified. What was sequenced was blood. The clonotype was recovered from a woman in her thirties or forties with Graves' ophthalmopathy. The rearrangement joins TRBV4-1 to TRBJ2-5; 7 bases are shared with TRBD2. The DNA for the CDR3 is TGCGCCAGCAGCCAAGATCGGGAGGTGGAGACCCAGTACTTC. Its translation: CASSQDREVETQYF.